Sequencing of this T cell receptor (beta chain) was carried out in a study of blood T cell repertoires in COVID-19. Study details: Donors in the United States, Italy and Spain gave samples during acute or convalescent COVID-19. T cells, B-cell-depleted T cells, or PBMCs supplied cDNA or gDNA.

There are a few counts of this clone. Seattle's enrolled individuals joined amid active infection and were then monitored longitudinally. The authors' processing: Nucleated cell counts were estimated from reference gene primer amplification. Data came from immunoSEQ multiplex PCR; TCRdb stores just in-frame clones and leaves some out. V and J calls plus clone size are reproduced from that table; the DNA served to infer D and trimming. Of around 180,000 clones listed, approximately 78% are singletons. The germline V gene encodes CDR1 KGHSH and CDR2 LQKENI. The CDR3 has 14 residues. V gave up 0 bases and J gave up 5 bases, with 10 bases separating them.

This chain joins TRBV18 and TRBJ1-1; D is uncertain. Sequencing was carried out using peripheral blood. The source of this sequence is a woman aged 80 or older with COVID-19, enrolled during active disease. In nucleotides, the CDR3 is TGTGCCAGCTCACCACCGTCCGGAGGGACTGAAGCTTTCTTT. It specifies CASSPPSGGTEAFF.